This is a list of T cell receptor beta chains from one sample in a study of a mutant IDH1 vaccine in newly diagnosed glioma. Profiled with immunoSEQ multiplex PCR; TCRdb holds only in-frame clones, not every one. Of 30,000 to 35,000 clones in the sample, more than 80% are singletons; the top ten hold around 5%. These receptors lack a known antigen. The sequences come from PBMCs, collected from a glioma patient whose treatment included an IDH1 peptide vaccine. All receptors derive from a woman aged 40-49 years with glioma. The CDR3 runs from the conserved cysteine through the conserved F or W. Fields, in order: J gene, clone size, D gene, V gene, CDR3 DNA, CDR3 protein. D genes are given only for firm matches. A clone size is listed for some rows: how often the clone was seen (once, few, many), or a class if it is expanded.

J: TRBJ1-2; size: .; D: .; V: TRBV19; DNA: TGTGCCAGTAGTACACGCCAGGGGTTCTATGGCTACACCTTC; CDR3: CASSTRQGFYGYTF
J: TRBJ1-2; size: .; D: TRBD1; V: TRBV6-5; DNA: TGTGCCAGCAGTTACTCGAGAAGGGGGCCCTATGGCTACACCTTC; CDR3: CASSYSRRGPYGYTF
J: TRBJ1-4; size: .; D: .; V: TRBV4-3; DNA: TGCGCCAGCAGCCAAGCAGGGAGGGGACCAACTAATGAAAAACTGTTTTTT; CDR3: CASSQAGRGPTNEKLFF
J: TRBJ1-1; size: .; D: TRBD1; V: TRBV5-4; DNA: TGTGCCAGCAGCCTCCAGGACAGGGAAGCTTTCTTT; CDR3: CASSLQDREAFF
J: TRBJ2-3; size: .; D: TRBD2; V: TRBV9; DNA: TGTGCCAGCAGCGCTGGAACGGGAGGGGGGGATACGCAGTATTTT; CDR3: CASSAGTGGGDTQYF
J: TRBJ2-7; size: .; D: .; V: TRBV6-1; DNA: TGTGCCAGCAGTTCCGCGTCGGGTTACGAGCAGTACTTC; CDR3: CASSSASGYEQYF
J: TRBJ2-1; size: .; D: TRBD2; V: TRBV5-1; DNA: TGCGCCAGCAGCATGGGACTAGCGGCGCTGCCCTACAATGAGCAGTTCTTC; CDR3: CASSMGLAALPYNEQFF
J: TRBJ2-5; size: once; D: .; V: TRBV5-1; DNA: TGCGCCAGCAGCTTGGAGGAGACCCAGTACTTC; CDR3: CASSLEETQYF
J: TRBJ1-1; size: .; D: .; V: TRBV5-5; DNA: TGTGCCAGCAGCTTGGTGGCATACACTGAAGCTTTCTTT; CDR3: CASSLVAYTEAFF
J: TRBJ2-1; size: few; D: TRBD2; V: TRBV6-5; DNA: TGTGCCAGCAGTTCCCCTAGCGGGGGGGCAATTCTTGAGCAGTTCTTC; CDR3: CASSSPSGGAILEQFF
J: TRBJ1-4; size: few; D: .; V: TRBV25-1; DNA: TGTGCCAGCAGTGACACAGGACCAACTAATGAAAAACTGTTTTTT; CDR3: CASSDTGPTNEKLFF
J: TRBJ1-1; size: .; D: .; V: TRBV29-1; DNA: TGCAGCGTTGAAGGGGAGAGAACTGAAGCTTTCTTT; CDR3: CSVEGERTEAFF
J: TRBJ1-6; size: .; D: .; V: TRBV5-1; DNA: TGCGCCAGCAGCCTCGATTTTGGGGTCCGGGTCTCACCCCTCCACTTT; CDR3: CASSLDFGVRVSPLHF
J: TRBJ2-1; size: .; D: TRBD2; V: TRBV10-2; DNA: TGCGCCAGCAGTGAGAGATGGGGTACTAGCGGTAGCTCCTACAATGAGCAGTTCTTC; CDR3: CASSERWGTSGSSYNEQFF
J: TRBJ1-2; size: .; D: .; V: TRBV5-5; DNA: TGTGCCAGCAGCTTGGTACGGGAGTACTATGGCTACACCTTC; CDR3: CASSLVREYYGYTF
J: TRBJ2-7; size: .; D: TRBD2; V: TRBV11-2; DNA: TGTGCCAGCAGGGAGAAGGGCGGGAGAGGAGCCTACGAGCAGTACTTC; CDR3: CASREKGGRGAYEQYF
J: TRBJ1-1; size: .; D: .; V: TRBV6-5; DNA: TGTGCCAGCAGTTACGAGGACGGGAACACTGAAGCTTTCTTT; CDR3: CASSYEDGNTEAFF
J: TRBJ1-1; size: .; D: .; V: TRBV6-6; DNA: TGTGCCAGCAGTTTGTCCAAGAACACTGAAGCTTTCTTT; CDR3: CASSLSKNTEAFF
J: TRBJ1-5; size: .; D: .; V: TRBV12-1; DNA: TGTGCCAGCAGCTTTGGAGGGGTCGATCAGCCCCAGCATTTT; CDR3: CASSFGGVDQPQHF
J: TRBJ2-7; size: once; D: .; V: TRBV6-5; DNA: TGTGCCAGCAGTTACGGCGGGACACCCTCCTACGAGCAGTACTTC; CDR3: CASSYGGTPSYEQYF
J: TRBJ2-2; size: .; D: TRBD1; V: TRBV4-3; DNA: TGCGCCAGCAGCCAAGGACAGGGAAGGAACACCGGGGAGCTGTTTTTT; CDR3: CASSQGQGRNTGELFF
J: TRBJ2-5; size: .; D: TRBD1; V: TRBV5-1; DNA: TGCGCCAGCAGCTTGGCAGGGGGCCGTCAAGAGACCCAGTACTTC; CDR3: CASSLAGGRQETQYF
J: TRBJ1-3; size: .; D: .; V: TRBV5-1; DNA: TGCGCCAGCAGCTTGGACGACCGTGGAAACACCATATATTTT; CDR3: CASSLDDRGNTIYF
J: TRBJ1-1; size: .; D: TRBD1; V: TRBV10-3; DNA: TGTGCCATCAATACAGGGGGTTGGACTGAAGCTTTCTTT; CDR3: CAINTGGWTEAFF
J: TRBJ1-2; size: .; D: .; V: TRBV19; DNA: TGTGCCAGTAGTCTCAGGGAGGCCGGTTCTGGCTACACCTTC; CDR3: CASSLREAGSGYTF
J: TRBJ2-7; size: .; D: TRBD2; V: TRBV5-1; DNA: TGCGCCAGCAGCTTGTTGTCGGCGGGAGGGCCGGTATACGAGCAGTACTTC; CDR3: CASSLLSAGGPVYEQYF
J: TRBJ2-5; size: .; D: .; V: TRBV2; DNA: TGTGCCAGCAGTGAAGCCCCTGGGGGGACCCAGTACTTC; CDR3: CASSEAPGGTQYF
J: TRBJ2-1; size: once; D: TRBD2; V: TRBV4-1; DNA: TGCGCCAGCAGCCAAAATGCATGGGAGGGAGCGGCCAATGAGCAGTTCTTC; CDR3: CASSQNAWEGAANEQFF
J: TRBJ1-1; size: .; D: .; V: TRBV27; DNA: TGTGCCAGCAGAGGCGCGGTGCGGAACACTGAAGCTTTCTTT; CDR3: CASRGAVRNTEAFF
J: TRBJ2-3; size: .; D: .; V: TRBV6-5; DNA: TGTGCCAGCCGCAGGGACCGCACAGATACGCAGTATTTT; CDR3: CASRRDRTDTQYF
J: TRBJ1-2; size: .; D: .; V: TRBV2; DNA: TGTGCCAGCAGTGAAGTTTGGGGCGCGAACTATGGCTACACCTTC; CDR3: CASSEVWGANYGYTF
J: TRBJ2-7; size: .; D: TRBD1; V: TRBV19; DNA: TGTGCCAGTAGTCACAGGGGTTTGTACGAGCAGTACTTC; CDR3: CASSHRGLYEQYF
J: TRBJ1-2; size: .; D: TRBD1; V: TRBV7-2; DNA: TGTGCCAGCAGCTCCCTGACCGGGACAGGGGGCAATGGCTACACCTTC; CDR3: CASSSLTGTGGNGYTF
J: TRBJ1-1; size: .; D: .; V: TRBV18; DNA: TGTGCCAGCTCACGTTCGGGGGGGATGAACACTGAAGCTTTCTTT; CDR3: CASSRSGGMNTEAFF
J: TRBJ1-3; size: .; D: .; V: TRBV6-4; DNA: TGTGCCAGCAGTGACTCGGAAAAGTCTTTGGGAAACACCATATATTTT; CDR3: CASSDSEKSLGNTIYF
J: TRBJ1-1; size: .; D: .; V: TRBV19; DNA: TGTGCCAGTAGTAACTTGGCCCAAGCTGAAGCTTTCTTT; CDR3: CASSNLAQAEAFF
J: TRBJ2-7; size: .; D: .; V: TRBV15; DNA: TGTGCCACCAGCAGAGATCGACATCCTGGGTACGAGCAGTACTTC; CDR3: CATSRDRHPGYEQYF
J: TRBJ2-5; size: .; D: TRBD2; V: TRBV10-3; DNA: TGTGCCACCAGTCCGGGACTAGGACCTTCGATGGAGACCCAGTACTTC; CDR3: CATSPGLGPSMETQYF
J: TRBJ2-5; size: .; D: .; V: TRBV20-1; DNA: TGCAGTGCTGAGTTCCAAGAGACCCAGTACTTC; CDR3: CSAEFQETQYF